Listed below are T cell receptor beta chains from one sample, sequenced in a study of T-cell memory formation after mild COVID-19. TCRdb used MiXCR to reprocess the 5' RACE reads, holding one entry per CDR3 protein. The sample carries under 400,000 distinct CDR3 sequences, around a fifth recorded once. The material sequenced was PBMCs or a T cell subset sorted from them (not recorded which). The receptors were sampled from an adult woman who had mild COVID-19 (a few samples of this study predate the infection). Cell type and time point are not known. CDR3s include the opening cysteine and the closing phenylalanine or tryptophan. Fields, in order: J gene, V gene, CDR3 length, clone size, D gene, CDR3 DNA, CDR3 protein. D genes are given only for firm matches. The size entry is marked missing in some rows and otherwise reads once, few, many or a size class.

TRBJ2-3	TRBV12-3/TRBV12-4	15	few	.	TGTGCCAGCAGGGTGAGGGGGGCTGAGGCAGATACGCAGTATTTT	CASRVRGAEADTQYF
TRBJ2-1	TRBV6-5	16	few	TRBD2	TGTGCCAGCAGTTACTCGACTTCGGGAGGAATCAATGAGCAGTTCTTC	CASSYSTSGGINEQFF
TRBJ2-7	TRBV4-3	16	few	.	TGCGCCAGCAGCCAAGATTACACCGACAGATTTTACGAGCAGTACTTC	CASSQDYTDRFYEQYF
TRBJ1-5	TRBV12-3/TRBV12-4	14	.	TRBD1	TGTGCCAGCAGTTTAGACAGGGGGGACCAGCCCCAGCATTTT	CASSLDRGDQPQHF
TRBJ2-7	TRBV12-5	13	few	.	TGTGCTAGTGAGGTGGGGGAGGACTACGAGCAGTACTTC	CASEVGEDYEQYF
TRBJ2-5	TRBV6-5	15	.	TRBD1	TGTGCCAGCAGGAAAACCGGGACAGTTGGGGAGACCCAGTACTTC	CASRKTGTVGETQYF
TRBJ2-1	TRBV2	14	.	TRBD2	TGTGCCAGCAAGGGGACTAGCGGGAGAGGTGAGCAGTTCTTC	CASKGTSGRGEQFF
TRBJ1-1	TRBV24-1	17	.	TRBD1	TGTGCCACCAGTGGGGGGGTGGGACAGGGCCTGAACACTGAAGCTTTCTTT	CATSGGVGQGLNTEAFF
TRBJ2-7	TRBV12-3/TRBV12-4	15	few	.	TGTGCCAGCAGTTTTAGAGGGGGGGCCTCCCACGAGCAGTACTTC	CASSFRGGASHEQYF
TRBJ1-1	TRBV6-2/TRBV6-3	15	.	TRBD1	TGTGCCAGCAGCAAGGGGACAGGGACGGGCTATGGAGCTTTCTTT	CASSKGTGTGYGAFF
TRBJ2-3	TRBV12-3/TRBV12-4	16	few	.	TGTGCCAGCAGTTTTTGGCTAGCCGGCCCCACAGATACGCAGTATTTT	CASSFWLAGPTDTQYF
TRBJ1-1	TRBV30	14	few	.	TGTGCCTGGAGGCGCCGGGGTCCCGCAGCTGAAGCTTTCTTT	CAWRRRGPAAEAFF
TRBJ2-3	TRBV5-1	17	.	.	TGCGCCAGCAGCTTGTCGAGCCCGGGGTGGGTCACAGATACGCAGTATTTT	CASSLSSPGWVTDTQYF
TRBJ2-6	TRBV7-2	19	few	TRBD2	TGTGCCAGCAGCCCCCGCTCTAGCGGGAGTCTAACTGGGGCCAACGTCCTGACTTTC	CASSPRSSGSLTGANVLTF
TRBJ2-7	TRBV7-9	15	.	.	TGTGCCAGCAGCTTAGCAAACCGTGCCTCCTACGAGCAGTACTTC	CASSLANRASYEQYF
TRBJ2-4	TRBV7-9	14	many	TRBD1	TGTGCCAGCAGCTTAGGCAGGGGGTGGAACATTCAGTACTTC	CASSLGRGWNIQYF
TRBJ1-1	TRBV10-3	12	few	TRBD1	TGTGCCATCAGTGAAACAGGGGGCATCCCTTTCTTT	CAISETGGIPFF
TRBJ2-1	TRBV7-9	15	few	TRBD2	TGTGCCAGCAGCCAGACGACTAGCGGGAGGAATGAGCAGTTCTTC	CASSQTTSGRNEQFF
TRBJ2-2	TRBV4-1	17	.	TRBD2	TGCGCCAGCAGCTCTACTAGCGGGAGGGCCCAAGGAGGGGAGCTGTTTTTT	CASSSTSGRAQGGELFF
TRBJ2-1	TRBV12-3/TRBV12-4	19	many	.	TGTGCCAGCAGTTTCGTATCTAGCGTAATGGCCCAAACAACGAATGAGCAGTTCTTC	CASSFVSSVMAQTTNEQFF
TRBJ2-5	TRBV6-2/TRBV6-3	16	.	TRBD2	TGTGCCAGCAGCTCTAGGACTAGCGGGAGTCGAGAGACCCAGTACTTC	CASSSRTSGSRETQYF
TRBJ2-3	TRBV10-3	11	.	.	TGTGCCATCAGGGGCACAGATACGCAGTATTTT	CAIRGTDTQYF
TRBJ2-1	TRBV4-1	17	.	TRBD1	TGCGCCAGCAGCCAGACCAGGAGACAGGGGGTGTACAATGAGCAGTTCTTC	CASSQTRRQGVYNEQFF
TRBJ2-1	TRBV30	13	few	TRBD2	TGTGCCTGGAGTTTGGCGGGGGACAATGAGCAGTTCTTC	CAWSLAGDNEQFF